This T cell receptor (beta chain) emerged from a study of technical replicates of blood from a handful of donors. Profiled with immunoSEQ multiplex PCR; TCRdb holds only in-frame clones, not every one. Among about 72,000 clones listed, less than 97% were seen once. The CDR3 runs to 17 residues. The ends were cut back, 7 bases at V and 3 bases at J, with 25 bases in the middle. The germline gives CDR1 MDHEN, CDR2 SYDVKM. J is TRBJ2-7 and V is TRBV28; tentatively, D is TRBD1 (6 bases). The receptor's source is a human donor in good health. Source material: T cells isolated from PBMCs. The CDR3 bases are TGTGCCAGCATAGGGCAGGGGCTGACTCCTAGGGACTACGAGCAGTACTTC. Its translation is CASIGQGLTPRDYEQYF.